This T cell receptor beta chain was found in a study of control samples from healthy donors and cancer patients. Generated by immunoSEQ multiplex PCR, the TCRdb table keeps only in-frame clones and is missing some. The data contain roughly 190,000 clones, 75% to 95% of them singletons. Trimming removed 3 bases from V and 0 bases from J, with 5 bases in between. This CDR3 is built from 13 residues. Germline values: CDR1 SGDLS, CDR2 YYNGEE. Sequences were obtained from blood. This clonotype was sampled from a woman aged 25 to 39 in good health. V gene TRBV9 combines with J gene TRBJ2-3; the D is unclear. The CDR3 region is CASSELSTDTQYF. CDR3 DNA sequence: TGTGCCAGCAGCGAGTTGAGCACAGATACGCAGTATTTT.